The entry that follows covers one T cell receptor delta chain sequence. Its antigen remains unknown. The sample belongs to a study of Vδ1+ human thymocytes. Extracted RNA was reverse transcribed into cDNA. Pooled V-gene forward primers with one constant-region reverse primer generated the CDR3 amplicons by multiplex PCR. TCRdb made new clone calls on the multiplex PCR reads using CATT. The table includes about 25,000 delta-chain clones, under 8.5% detected once. The trim removed 5 bases at V and 8 bases at J, leaving 11 bases unmatched. The CDR3 is 15 amino acids. Germline V gene sequence: CDR1 TSWWSYY, CDR2 QGS. The study's findings and limits: Thymic TRG and TRD repertoires appeared highly polyclonal, with Gaussian CDR3 length distributions.

Alphabeta T cells were depleted, then CD3+ Vdelta1+ Vdelta2- thymocytes were FACS-sorted. The sample was Vdelta1+ gamma-delta thymocytes from the thymus. Subset of the sample: FACS-sorted CD3+ TCRalphabeta- TCRVdelta1+ TCRVdelta2- thymocytes. This sequence joins TRDV1 and TRDJ1; 10 nucleotides align to TRDD3. The TCR originated in a girl under three years old who had congenital heart surgery. The CDR3 DNA is TGTGCTCTTGGGTCCCAGTTCCCGGGGGATACGAAACTCATCTTT. Its protein product is CALGSQFPGDTKLIF.